A single T cell receptor beta chain is shown here with its context. Its antigen is not known. Autoimmune disease history or systemic immunosuppression meant exclusion. CDR1 SGHVS and CDR2 FNYEAQ come from the germline V gene. There are 16 residues in the CDR3. J was trimmed by 8 bases and V by 6 bases; bases with no gene match: 11. The method was immunoSEQ multiplex PCR; TCRdb's version includes in-frame clones alone and lacks a portion of them. The sample consists of tens of thousands of clones, 84% of them appearing once. This entry belongs to a study of OX40 agonist ivuxolimab in advanced cancers. Findings and limits, study-wide: Near-lowest levels of clonal expansion characterized partial responders at 0.1-3.0 mg/kg. At 0.1 to 3.0 mg/kg, CD4+ and CD8+ blood T cells expanded clonally by week 6. Undetermined was the antigen specificity of the expanded peripheral T cells.

The rearrangement links TRBV7-6 to TRBJ2-1; TRBD1 agrees at 12 bases. Here the sequenced sample was CD4+ or CD8+ T cells sorted from blood, taken in a trial of the OX40 agonist ivuxolimab. This receptor was taken from an adult with an advanced solid tumor such as melanoma, head and neck, liver or kidney cancer. CDR3 DNA: TGTGCCAGCAGTCAAGCCGGGACAGGGGGCTGGTATGAGCAGTTCTTC. This sequence encodes CASSQAGTGGWYEQFF.